Listed below are T cell receptor beta chains from one sample, sequenced in a study of blood T cell repertoires in COVID-19. Measured with immunoSEQ multiplex PCR; TCRdb has only the in-frame clones, and not every one. In the table there are 190,000 or so clones, 70% to 85% of which are singletons. The sequenced sample was peripheral blood. Every receptor here comes from a human donor with acute or convalescent COVID-19. The donor label of this sample is uncertain. Both conserved end residues are part of each CDR3. D genes are given only for firm matches. Clone sizes are given selectively: once, few, many, or a class where the clone is expanded.

TRBJ1-5,TRBD1,NA,TRBV30,CAWDRQGDQPQHF,TGTGCCTGGGACCGACAGGGGGATCAGCCCCAGCATTTT
TRBJ2-1,TRBD2,NA,TRBV5-1,CASSGDAGGRANEQFF,TGCGCCAGCAGCGGAGACGCGGGAGGGCGGGCCAATGAGCAGTTCTTC
TRBJ2-7,TRBD2,NA,TRBV6-6,CASSQTSGSGEQYF,TGTGCCAGCAGTCAGACTAGCGGGAGCGGCGAGCAGTACTTC
TRBJ2-2,TRBD1,NA,TRBV2,CASSGAGGDTGELFF,TGTGCCAGCAGTGGAGCAGGGGGCGACACCGGGGAGCTGTTTTTT
TRBJ1-3,NA,NA,TRBV29-1,CSVVVNSGNTIYF,TGCAGCGTCGTAGTTAACTCTGGAAACACCATATATTTT
TRBJ1-1,TRBD1,NA,TRBV29-1,CSAGDSLEAFF,TGCAGCGCCGGGGACAGTCTTGAAGCTTTCTTT
TRBJ1-4,NA,NA,TRBV3-1/TRBV3-2,CASSQGATPLFF,TGTGCCAGCAGTCAAGGGGCCACACCACTGTTTTTT
TRBJ1-2,NA,NA,TRBV6-1,CASSEYQGASYGYTF,TGTGCCAGCAGTGAATATCAGGGCGCAAGCTATGGCTACACCTTC
TRBJ2-3,NA,NA,TRBV24-1,CATSDSQRITDTQYF,TGTGCCACCAGTGATTCCCAGCGAATTACAGATACGCAGTATTTT
TRBJ2-5,NA,NA,TRBV9,CASSVRDTSTETQYF,TGTGCCAGCAGCGTCCGGGACACCTCCACGGAGACCCAGTACTTC
TRBJ2-7,TRBD2,NA,TRBV6-5,CASTQGLAGSAKQYF,TGTGCCAGCACCCAGGGGCTAGCGGGATCCGCAAAGCAGTACTTC
TRBJ2-7,NA,NA,TRBV3-1/TRBV3-2,CASSQDRAYEQYF,TGTGCCAGCAGCCAAGACCGAGCCTACGAGCAGTACTTC
TRBJ2-1,TRBD2,NA,TRBV2,CASSVGVTTSGRIYEQFF,TGTGCCAGCAGTGTAGGGGTCACGACTAGCGGGAGAATCTATGAGCAGTTCTTC
TRBJ2-7,TRBD1,NA,TRBV4-1,CASSLIPGQGSYEQYF,TGCGCCAGCAGTCTTATTCCGGGACAGGGCTCCTACGAGCAGTACTTC
TRBJ2-7,NA,NA,TRBV30,CAWRPRQGYKEQYF,TGTGCCTGGAGGCCTCGGCAGGGGTACAAAGAGCAGTACTTC
TRBJ2-2,NA,NA,TRBV4-3,CASSPGLWNTGELFF,TGCGCCAGCAGCCCGGGACTGTGGAACACCGGGGAGCTGTTTTTT
TRBJ2-3,TRBD2,NA,TRBV10-2,CASSEWASGRLDTQYF,TGCGCCAGCAGTGAGTGGGCTAGCGGGAGGTTGGATACGCAGTATTTT
TRBJ1-2,TRBD1,NA,TRBV19,CASSEGQARAWGYTF,TGTGCCAGTAGTGAAGGACAGGCGCGAGCATGGGGCTACACCTTC
TRBJ2-1,TRBD2,NA,TRBV6-2/TRBV6-3,CASSRLAGDNEQFF,TGTGCCAGCAGTAGACTAGCGGGAGACAATGAGCAGTTCTTC
TRBJ1-3,NA,NA,TRBV9,CASSVASSGNTIYF,TGTGCCAGCAGCGTAGCCAGCTCTGGAAACACCATATATTTT
TRBJ1-2,TRBD1,NA,TRBV9,CASSTSIGTGNYGYTF,TGTGCCAGCAGCACCTCGATCGGGACAGGGAACTATGGCTACACCTTC
TRBJ2-5,TRBD2,NA,TRBV11-3,CASSFSGRAEETQYF,TGTGCCAGCAGCTTTAGCGGGAGGGCGGAAGAGACCCAGTACTTC
TRBJ2-7,TRBD2,NA,TRBV5-4,CASSLSSGSVYEQYF,TGTGCCAGCAGCTTGAGTAGCGGGAGCGTGTACGAGCAGTACTTC
TRBJ2-5,TRBD2,NA,TRBV18,CASSSGLGQETQYF,TGTGCCAGCTCATCAGGACTAGGACAAGAGACCCAGTACTTC
TRBJ1-6,NA,NA,TRBV28,CASRRSFSPLHF,TGTGCCAGCAGGAGGAGTTTTTCACCCCTCCACTTT
TRBJ1-1,NA,NA,TRBV27,CASSLAYGLTEAFF,TGTGCCAGCAGTTTGGCATACGGGTTAACTGAAGCTTTCTTT
TRBJ2-3,TRBD2,NA,TRBV10-3,CAISGGGRGPDTQYF,TGTGCCATCAGTGGTGGCGGGAGGGGGCCAGATACGCAGTATTTT
TRBJ2-1,TRBD1,NA,TRBV12-5,CASGLVYRGNEQFF,TGTGCTAGTGGTTTGGTCTACAGGGGTAATGAGCAGTTCTTC
TRBJ1-5,TRBD1,NA,TRBV7-2,CASSFVGQSNQPQHF,TGTGCCAGCAGCTTCGTGGGACAGTCAAATCAGCCCCAGCATTTT
TRBJ1-1,NA,NA,TRBV7-3,CASKRVLNTEAFF,TGTGCCAGTAAGAGGGTACTGAACACTGAAGCTTTCTTT
TRBJ1-1,NA,NA,TRBV5-4,CASSPGVLANTEAFF,TGTGCCAGCAGCCCCGGGGTTTTGGCGAACACTGAAGCTTTCTTT
TRBJ2-5,TRBD1,NA,TRBV11-2,CASAIDRGRWETQYF,TGTGCCAGCGCTATTGACAGGGGGCGCTGGGAGACCCAGTACTTC
TRBJ2-3,TRBD1,NA,TRBV3-1/TRBV3-2,CASSRGQGSTDTQYF,TGTGCCAGCAGCCGAGGACAGGGCAGCACAGATACGCAGTATTTT
TRBJ2-7,TRBD1,NA,TRBV11-3,CASSSGQGADYEQYF,TGTGCCAGCAGCTCGGGACAGGGGGCTGACTACGAGCAGTACTTC
TRBJ2-2,NA,NA,TRBV30,CAWTVGRSANTGELFF,TGTGCCTGGACGGTGGGGCGGAGCGCGAACACCGGGGAGCTGTTTTTT
TRBJ1-4,TRBD1,NA,TRBV15,CATSRGDSQKLFF,TGTGCCACCAGCAGAGGGGACAGTCAAAAACTGTTTTTT
TRBJ1-2,NA,NA,TRBV6-5,CASTAGFIYGYTF,TGTGCCAGCACCGCAGGGTTTATTTATGGCTACACCTTC
TRBJ2-2,TRBD1,NA,TRBV27,CASSFQQGAGELFF,TGTGCCAGCAGTTTCCAACAGGGGGCCGGGGAGCTGTTTTTT
TRBJ2-3,TRBD2,NA,TRBV7-8,CASSLGLAGGKGYF,TGTGCCAGCAGCTTAGGGCTAGCGGGAGGGAAAGGGTATTTT
TRBJ1-5,TRBD1,few,TRBV27,CASLKQGGGNQPQHF,TGTGCCAGCCTCAAACAGGGGGGTGGGAATCAGCCCCAGCATTTT
TRBJ1-5,NA,NA,TRBV19,CASSPRMGSGNQPQHF,TGTGCCAGTAGTCCCAGGATGGGTAGCGGCAATCAGCCCCAGCATTTT
TRBJ1-1,NA,NA,TRBV18,CASSPPGTVGNTEAFF,TGTGCCAGCTCACCACCGGGGACTGTGGGGAACACTGAAGCTTTCTTT
TRBJ1-4,NA,NA,TRBV30,CAWSSKGATNEKLFF,TGTGCCTGGAGCTCTAAGGGGGCAACTAATGAAAAACTGTTTTTT
TRBJ1-2,TRBD1,NA,TRBV7-9,CASSPGQGDNYGYTF,TGTGCCAGCAGCCCGGGCCAGGGGGATAACTATGGCTACACCTTC
TRBJ1-5,NA,NA,TRBV19,CASSRISSSNQPQHF,TGTGCCAGTAGTCGGATTAGCTCGAGCAATCAGCCCCAGCATTTT
TRBJ1-2,TRBD1,NA,TRBV5-1,CASSLDTQGARGYTF,TGCGCCAGCAGCTTGGATACGCAGGGGGCGCGTGGCTACACCTTC
TRBJ1-4,TRBD1,once,TRBV5-1,CASRRGTDNEKLFF,TGCGCCAGCAGACGAGGGACAGATAATGAAAAACTGTTTTTT
TRBJ1-5,NA,NA,TRBV2,CASSDNSRNQPQHF,TGTGCCAGCAGTGATAACAGCCGCAATCAGCCCCAGCATTTT
TRBJ1-4,TRBD1,NA,TRBV29-1,CSVRDRGREKLFF,TGCAGCGTCCGGGACAGGGGGCGAGAAAAACTGTTTTTT
TRBJ1-1,NA,NA,TRBV4-3,CASSQERGRAAFF,TGCGCCAGCAGCCAAGAAAGGGGAAGGGCAGCTTTCTTT
TRBJ2-5,TRBD2,NA,TRBV25-1,CASSEAGLAGEETQYF,TGTGCCAGCAGTGAAGCGGGACTAGCGGGAGAAGAGACCCAGTACTTC
TRBJ2-1,NA,NA,TRBV30,CAWSATGRDEQFF,TGTGCCTGGAGTGCCACAGGGAGGGATGAGCAGTTCTTC
TRBJ2-1,NA,once,TRBV2,CASSQGTMGLNEQFF,TGTGCCAGCAGCCAGGGGACTATGGGTTTAAATGAGCAGTTCTTC